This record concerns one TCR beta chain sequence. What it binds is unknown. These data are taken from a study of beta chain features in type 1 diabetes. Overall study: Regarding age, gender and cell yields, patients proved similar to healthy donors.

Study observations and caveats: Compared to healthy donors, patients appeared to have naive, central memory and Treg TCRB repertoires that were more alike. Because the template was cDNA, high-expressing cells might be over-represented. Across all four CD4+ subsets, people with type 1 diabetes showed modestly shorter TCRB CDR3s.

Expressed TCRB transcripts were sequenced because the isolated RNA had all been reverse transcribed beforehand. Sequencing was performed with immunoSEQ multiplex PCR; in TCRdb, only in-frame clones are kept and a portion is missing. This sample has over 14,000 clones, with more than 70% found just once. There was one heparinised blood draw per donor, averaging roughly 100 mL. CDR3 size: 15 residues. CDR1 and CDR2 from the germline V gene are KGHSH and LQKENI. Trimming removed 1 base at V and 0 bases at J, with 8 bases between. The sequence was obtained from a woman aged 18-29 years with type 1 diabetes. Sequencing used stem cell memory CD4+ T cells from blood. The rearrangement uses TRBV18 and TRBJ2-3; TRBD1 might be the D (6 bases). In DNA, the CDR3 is TGTGCCAGCTCACCACGGACAGACAGCACAGATACGCAGTATTTT. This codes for CASSPRTDSTDTQYF. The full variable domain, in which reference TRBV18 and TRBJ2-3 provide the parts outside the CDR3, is NAGVMQNPRHLVRRRGQEARLRCSPMKGHSHVYWYRQLPEEGLKFMVYLQKENIIDESGMPKERFSAEFPKEGPSILRIQQVVRGDSAAYFCASSPRTDSTDTQYFGPGTRLTVL.